This T cell receptor beta chain was recorded in a study of cytomegalovirus exposure and HLA in healthy donors. Study-wide results and limits: Most likely, a cluster of highly shared sequence variants arose as a sequencing artifact.

This clone has only a few counts. Its antigen is still unknown. The V gene lost 1 base and the J gene lost 0 bases, with 10 bases spanning the gap. The germline V gene encodes CDR1 MGHRA and CDR2 YSYEKL. There are 16 residues in the CDR3. The PCR contained 60 Vbeta and 13 Jbeta primers. Sequencing used immunoSEQ multiplex PCR; TCRdb keeps in-frame clones, though not all of them. The sample contains fewer than 150,000 clones, around 81% of which appear only once. The V call is TRBV4-1, the J call TRBJ1-3; D gene ambiguous. The sequence derives from a male donor in good health and CMV-seronegative. The sample comprised PBMCs. CDR3 bases: TGCGCCAGCAGCCAAGGTTCTTTCAGCTCTGGAAACACCATATATTTT. This encodes CASSQGSFSSGNTIYF.